Listed below are T cell receptor beta chains from one sample, sequenced in a study of beta chain features in type 1 diabetes. Measured with immunoSEQ multiplex PCR; TCRdb has only the in-frame clones, and not every one. There are under 950,000 clones in the sample; roughly 15% occur only once, and 0.02% to 0.03% lies in the top ten. Specimen: naive CD4+ T cells from blood. The source of these receptors is a woman between 18 and 29 years old in good health. CDR3s include the opening cysteine and the closing phenylalanine or tryptophan. Fields, in order: V gene, J gene, D gene, clone size, CDR3 DNA, CDR3 protein. The D gene is left open where the match is weak. A row's size may be missing; if present it is once, few, many or a size class.

TRBV5-1	TRBJ2-5	TRBD1	few	TGCGCCAGCAGCTTAGGGGTCCGGATCCAGGGGGAAGAGACCCAGTACTTC	CASSLGVRIQGEETQYF
TRBV27	TRBJ2-7	.	.	TGTGCCAGCAGTTTCGACAGGATCAGCTCCGAGCAGTACTTC	CASSFDRISSEQYF
TRBV7-2	TRBJ2-2	.	.	TGTGCCAGCAGCTTATGGAGGGGGCCTACCGGGGAGCTGTTTTTT	CASSLWRGPTGELFF
TRBV4-1	TRBJ2-7	.	once	TGCGCCAGCAGCCAAAGGAGTGTAACATACGAGCAGTACTTC	CASSQRSVTYEQYF
TRBV28	TRBJ2-3	TRBD2	few	TGTGCCAGCACCCACTCTAGCGGGAGTCTCGATACGCAGTATTTT	CASTHSSGSLDTQYF
TRBV28	TRBJ2-5	.	few	TGTGCCAGCAGTTTACCTCGGTCCGAGACCCAGTACTTC	CASSLPRSETQYF
TRBV7-2	TRBJ2-2	.	few	TGTGCCAGCAGCTTATCCAGGGCTGGCGGGGAGCTGTTTTTT	CASSLSRAGGELFF
TRBV7-2	TRBJ2-1	TRBD2	.	TGTGCCAGCAGCTCTATACGACTAGCGGGTCACTACAATGAGCAGTTCTTC	CASSSIRLAGHYNEQFF
TRBV7-2	TRBJ1-1	.	few	TGTGCCAGCAGCTTAGCGAGGGTAGTAGCTTTCTTT	CASSLARVVAFF
TRBV6-5	TRBJ2-3	.	few	TGTGCCAGCAGTTACGGCTTTCACACAGATACGCAGTATTTT	CASSYGFHTDTQYF
TRBV7-6	TRBJ2-2	.	few	TGTGCCAGCAGCACACAGGGCGGGACCGGGGAGCTGTTTTTT	CASSTQGGTGELFF
TRBV11-1	TRBJ2-1	.	few	TGTGCCAGCAGCTTAGTCGGTGACTACAATGAGCAGTTCTTC	CASSLVGDYNEQFF
TRBV28	TRBJ1-5	TRBD1	.	TGTGCCAGCGTACAGGGGGCGGGACAGCCCCAGCATTTT	CASVQGAGQPQHF
TRBV28	TRBJ1-5	.	.	TGTGCCGCAGCCACCGAGGAGCCCCAGCATTTT	CAAATEEPQHF
TRBV18	TRBJ2-1	.	few	TGTGCCAGCTCACCGAATCTGGGAGCCGGGAGTGGTAATGAGCAGTTCTTC	CASSPNLGAGSGNEQFF
TRBV18	TRBJ1-1	.	few	TGTGCCAGCTCACCACAGGGTTGGGATGAAGCTTTCTTT	CASSPQGWDEAFF
TRBV15	TRBJ1-2	.	.	TGTGCCACCAGCAGAGATCTTGACGGGTATGGCTACACCTTC	CATSRDLDGYGYTF
TRBV7-6	TRBJ1-5	.	.	TGTGCCAGCAGCGCGACATCCTCAAGCGATCAGCCCCAGCATTTT	CASSATSSSDQPQHF
TRBV7-9	TRBJ2-1	TRBD1	.	TGTGCCAGCAGCACGGGACAGGGGGTCGATGAGCAGTTCTTC	CASSTGQGVDEQFF
TRBV7-9	TRBJ1-1	TRBD1	few	TGTGCCAGCAGCTTATGGCCGCGATTTAAGGGACAGTTGAACACTGAAGCTTTCTTT	CASSLWPRFKGQLNTEAFF
TRBV4-2	TRBJ1-5	.	.	TGTGCCAGCAGCCAAGGCTTTCCGGTTGGCAATCAGCCCCAGCATTTT	CASSQGFPVGNQPQHF
TRBV28	TRBJ1-2	.	few	TGTGCCAGCAGTCTAAGATATGGCTACACCTTC	CASSLRYGYTF
TRBV7-9	TRBJ2-5	.	once	TGTGCCAGCAGCTTAGACTTAGCGCGGGAGACCCAGTACTTC	CASSLDLARETQYF
TRBV18	TRBJ2-7	TRBD1	.	TGTGCCAGCTCACCCGGACAGGTTCCATCCTACGAGCAGTACTTC	CASSPGQVPSYEQYF
TRBV7-2	TRBJ2-1	.	.	TGTGCCAGCAGCTTAGGGGACTACAATGAGCAGTTCTTC	CASSLGDYNEQFF
TRBV7-9	TRBJ2-6	.	few	TGTGCCAGCAGCTTGTTGTGGGGCTCTGGGGCCAACGTCCTGACTTTC	CASSLLWGSGANVLTF
TRBV14	TRBJ1-4	.	.	TGTGCCAGCAGCCAAGTCCCCACAGGGCGTAATGAAAAACTGTTTTTT	CASSQVPTGRNEKLFF
TRBV28	TRBJ1-4	.	.	TGTGCCAGCAGAACTACACGGGGAGCAACTAATGAAAAACTGTTTTTT	CASRTTRGATNEKLFF
TRBV18	TRBJ1-2	.	.	TGTGCCAGCTCACCGTTGGACAGCAACTATGGCTACACCTTC	CASSPLDSNYGYTF
TRBV4-3	TRBJ2-7	TRBD2	.	TGCGCCAGCAGTCTCAGGGGTGGTAGCGGGAGTTCCTACGAGCAGTACTTC	CASSLRGGSGSSYEQYF
TRBV7-9	TRBJ2-2	.	once	TGTGCCAGCAGCCCCGGGGGTTCGAACACCGGGGAGCTGTTTTTT	CASSPGGSNTGELFF
TRBV21-1	TRBJ2-5	.	.	TGTGCCAGCGAGGACAGGGCTCCGTACCAAGAGACCCAGTACTTC	CASEDRAPYQETQYF
TRBV21-1	TRBJ1-2	.	.	TGTGCCAGCAGCAAAGGAGTAAACTATGGCTACACCTTC	CASSKGVNYGYTF
TRBV28	TRBJ1-2	.	.	TGTGCCAGCACGGGTTCGGCCTATGGCTACACCTTC	CASTGSAYGYTF
TRBV7-8	TRBJ2-7	.	few	TGTGCCAGCAGTCGAAACGGGCCCCCTGTGGAGCAGTACTTC	CASSRNGPPVEQYF
TRBV2	TRBJ2-3	.	.	TGTGCCAGCAGTGAAGCGGCAAGAGATACGCAGTATTTT	CASSEAARDTQYF